The rows below give T cell receptor beta chains drawn from one sample of a study of T cell changes during pregnancy in multiple sclerosis. Clones were sequenced by immunoSEQ multiplex PCR, and TCRdb holds only the in-frame ones, with some missing. Of approximately 65,000 clones in the sample, around 96% were seen once. This specimen was CD8+ T cells from peripheral blood mononuclear cells, taken after pregnancy. Every receptor here comes from a female donor with multiple sclerosis, enrolled in a pregnancy study. Both conserved end residues are part of each CDR3. Fields, in order: J gene, D gene, V gene, CDR3 protein, CDR3 DNA. D genes are given only for firm matches.

J gene: TRBJ2-1
D gene: -
V gene: TRBV7-3
CDR3 protein: CASSLPLGGSYNEQFF
CDR3 DNA: TGTGCCAGCAGCTTACCCTTAGGGGGCTCCTACAATGAGCAGTTCTTC

J gene: TRBJ1-5
D gene: TRBD1
V gene: TRBV19
CDR3 protein: CASSILTGGTQPQHF
CDR3 DNA: TGTGCCAGTAGTATACTGACAGGGGGGACTCAGCCCCAGCATTTT

J gene: TRBJ1-5
D gene: TRBD1
V gene: TRBV6-6
CDR3 protein: CASSSTGTGPQHF
CDR3 DNA: TGTGCCAGCAGCTCGACAGGGACCGGGCCCCAGCATTTT

J gene: TRBJ1-1
D gene: -
V gene: TRBV21-1
CDR3 protein: CASSARDRILKAFF
CDR3 DNA: TGTGCCAGCAGCGCTCGGGACAGAATCCTGAAGGCTTTCTTT

J gene: TRBJ2-1
D gene: -
V gene: TRBV10-1
CDR3 protein: CAREVNEQFF
CDR3 DNA: TGCGCCAGAGAGGTCAATGAGCAGTTCTTC

J gene: TRBJ2-1
D gene: -
V gene: TRBV2
CDR3 protein: CASSLGPPNNEQFF
CDR3 DNA: TGTGCCAGCAGTTTGGGGCCTCCCAACAATGAGCAGTTCTTC

J gene: TRBJ2-7
D gene: -
V gene: TRBV7-2
CDR3 protein: CASSLNYEQYF
CDR3 DNA: TGTGCCAGCAGCCTAAATTACGAGCAGTACTTC

J gene: TRBJ2-1
D gene: -
V gene: TRBV29-1
CDR3 protein: CSVESGGGEIANEQFF
CDR3 DNA: TGCAGCGTTGAATCCGGGGGAGGAGAAATCGCTAATGAGCAGTTCTTC

J gene: TRBJ2-5
D gene: -
V gene: TRBV21-1
CDR3 protein: CASSKDVGQERSETQYF
CDR3 DNA: TGTGCCAGCAGCAAAGATGTGGGGCAGGAAAGATCGGAGACCCAGTACTTC

J gene: TRBJ1-1
D gene: -
V gene: TRBV28
CDR3 protein: CASTPYGGAEAFF
CDR3 DNA: TGTGCCAGCACCCCCTACGGGGGGGCTGAAGCTTTCTTT